This TCR beta chain is drawn from a study of preoperative IRX-2 immunotherapy in early breast cancer. Profiling relied on immunoSEQ multiplex PCR, and the TCRdb table lists in-frame clones only, not all of them. The sample contains 90,000 to 100,000 clones, 86% of which appear only once. The treatment is: preoperative locoregional IRX-2 cytokine immunotherapy. Samples came from a phase Ib trial of preoperative locoregional IRX-2 cytokine immunotherapy. The CDR3 has 17 amino acids. J gave up 4 bases and V 6 bases, and 16 bases lay outside the gene matches. Per germline, CDR1 KGHSH and CDR2 LQKENI. Source: tumor tissue, taken after IRX-2 immunotherapy. V usage is TRBV18 and J usage is TRBJ2-3, with 7 bases aligning to TRBD2. The source is a human donor with breast cancer. In nucleotides, the CDR3 is TGTGCCAGCTCCCCAACCCCCTATGGCGGGAGAGCAGATACGCAGTATTTT. It yields the protein CASSPTPYGGRADTQYF.